This T cell receptor beta chain was identified during a study of PD-1 blockade in classical Hodgkin lymphoma. Germline CDR1 is SGHVS and CDR2 is FNYEAQ. The CDR3 runs 16 residues. V was shortened by 1 base and J by 0 bases, with 9 bases between the two germline ends. The table came from immunoSEQ multiplex PCR; TCRdb's copy has only in-frame clones and leaves some out. The sample lists approximately 27,000 clones; approximately 84% were seen once. Relapse after autologous stem cell transplantation occurred in every patient, and brentuximab vedotin exposure varied. This chain links TRBV7-6 with TRBJ1-4; D is ambiguous. The receptor was isolated from a human donor with classical Hodgkin lymphoma. The input for sequencing was peripheral blood mononuclear cells (PBMCs), taken at baseline. The DNA for the CDR3 is TGTGCCAGCAGCTTAGGTCGGGCCGCAACTAATGAAAAACTGTTTTTT. This codes for CASSLGRAATNEKLFF.